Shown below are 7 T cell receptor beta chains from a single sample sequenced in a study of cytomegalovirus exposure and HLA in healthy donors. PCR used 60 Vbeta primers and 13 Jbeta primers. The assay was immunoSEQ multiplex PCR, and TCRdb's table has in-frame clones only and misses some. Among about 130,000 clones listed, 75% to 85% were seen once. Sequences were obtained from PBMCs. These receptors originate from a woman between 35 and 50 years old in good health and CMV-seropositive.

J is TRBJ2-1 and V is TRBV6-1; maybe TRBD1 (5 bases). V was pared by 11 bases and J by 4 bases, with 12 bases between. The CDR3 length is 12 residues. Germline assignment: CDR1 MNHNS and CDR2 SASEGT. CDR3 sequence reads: CAASRVYNEQFF. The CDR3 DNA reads TGTGCCGCAAGCAGGGTGTACAATGAGCAGTTCTTC.

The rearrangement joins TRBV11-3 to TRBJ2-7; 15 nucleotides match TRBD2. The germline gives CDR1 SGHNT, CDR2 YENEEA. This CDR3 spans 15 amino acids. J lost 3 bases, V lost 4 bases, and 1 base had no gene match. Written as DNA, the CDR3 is TGTGCCAGCAGCTCGGGACTAGCGGGGGGCTACGAGCAGTACTTC. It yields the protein CASSSGLAGGYEQYF. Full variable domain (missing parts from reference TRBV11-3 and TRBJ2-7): EAGVVQSPRYKIIEKKQPVAFWCNPISGHNTLYWYLQNLGQGPELLIRYENEEAVDDSQLPKDRFSAERLKGVDSTLKIQPAELGDSAVYLCASSSGLAGGYEQYFGPGTRLTVT.

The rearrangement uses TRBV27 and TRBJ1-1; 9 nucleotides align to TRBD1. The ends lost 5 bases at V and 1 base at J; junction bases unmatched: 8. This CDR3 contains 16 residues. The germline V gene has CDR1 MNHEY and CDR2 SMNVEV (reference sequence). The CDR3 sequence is CASSAGTGYANTEAFF. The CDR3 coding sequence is TGTGCCAGCAGTGCCGGGACAGGGTATGCGAACACTGAAGCTTTCTTT.

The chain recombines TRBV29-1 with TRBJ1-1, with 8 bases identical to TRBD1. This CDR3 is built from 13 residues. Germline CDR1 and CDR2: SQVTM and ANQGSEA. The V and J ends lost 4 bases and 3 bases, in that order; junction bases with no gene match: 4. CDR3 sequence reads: CSVVGQGDTEAFF. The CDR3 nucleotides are TGCAGCGTTGTTGGACAGGGCGACACTGAAGCTTTCTTT.

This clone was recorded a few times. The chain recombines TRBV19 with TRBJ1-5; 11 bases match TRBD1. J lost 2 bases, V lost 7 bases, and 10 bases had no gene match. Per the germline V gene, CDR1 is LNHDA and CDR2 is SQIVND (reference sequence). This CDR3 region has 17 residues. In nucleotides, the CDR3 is TGTGCCAGTAAACTCCGGGACAGGGGGGGTGGCAATCAGCCCCAGCATTTT. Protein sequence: CASKLRDRGGGNQPQHF.

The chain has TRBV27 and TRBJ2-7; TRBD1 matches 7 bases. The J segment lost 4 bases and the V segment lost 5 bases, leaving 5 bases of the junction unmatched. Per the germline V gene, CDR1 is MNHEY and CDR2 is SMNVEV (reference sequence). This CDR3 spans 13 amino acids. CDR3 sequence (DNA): TGTGCCAGCAGTCGACAGGGTCAATACGAGCAGTACTTC. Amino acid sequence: CASSRQGQYEQYF.

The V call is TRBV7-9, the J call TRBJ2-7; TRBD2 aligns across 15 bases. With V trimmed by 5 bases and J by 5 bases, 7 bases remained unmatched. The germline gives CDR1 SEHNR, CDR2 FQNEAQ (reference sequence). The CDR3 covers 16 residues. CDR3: CASSPRTSGRVNEQYF. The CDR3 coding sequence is TGTGCCAGCAGCCCTAGGACTAGCGGGAGGGTCAACGAGCAGTACTTC.